A single sample gave rise to the 9 T cell receptor beta chains below, sequenced in a study of cytomegalovirus exposure and HLA in healthy donors. Primers included in the PCR were 60 Vbeta and 13 Jbeta primers. Profiled with immunoSEQ multiplex PCR; TCRdb holds only in-frame clones, not every one. The data show approximately 150,000 clones, with 80% to 90% seen just once and about 4.9% held by the top ten. Sequencing used PBMCs. Every receptor here comes from a girl aged 10 to 17 in good health and CMV-seropositive.

This clone was recorded once. This chain joins TRBV5-1 and TRBJ2-1, with 7 bases lining up with TRBD1. Germline CDR1 is SGHRS and CDR2 is YFSETQ. This CDR3 comprises 18 residues. J was trimmed by 5 bases and V by 4 bases; bases with no gene match: 18. This chain's CDR3 is CASSRQGVTLISNNEQFF. The CDR3 coding sequence is TGCGCCAGCAGCAGGCAGGGGGTAACACTGATATCTAACAATGAGCAGTTCTTC. The full variable domain, completed using reference TRBV5-1 and TRBJ2-1, is KAGVTQTPRYLIKTRGQQVTLSCSPISGHRSVSWYQQTPGQGLQFLFEYFSETQRNKGNFPGRFSGRQFSNSRSEMNVSTLELGDSALYLCASSRQGVTLISNNEQFFGPGTRLTVL.

The gene calls are TRBV5-5 and TRBJ1-2; 9 nucleotides agree with TRBD1. CDR1 is SGHKS and CDR2 is YYEKEE in the germline V gene (reference sequence). This CDR3 spans 15 amino acids. Losses at the gene ends were 5 bases for V and 3 bases for J; bases not matched to a gene: 8. The CDR3: CASRVTGGTYYGYTF. The DNA of the CDR3 is TGTGCCAGCAGGGTTACAGGGGGCACTTACTATGGCTACACCTTC.

The chain has TRBV5-1 and TRBJ2-2; D is undetermined. V lost 1 base and J lost 0, with 10 bases in between. The germline V gene has CDR1 SGHRS and CDR2 YFSETQ. The CDR3 runs to 16 residues. CDR3 DNA: TGCGCCAGCAGCTTGAATAACAACGCGAACACCGGGGAGCTGTTTTTT. Translated: CASSLNNNANTGELFF.

The chain couples TRBV7-9 to TRBJ2-6, with TRBD1 matching 7 bases. Germline CDR1 SEHNR, CDR2 FQNEAQ (reference sequence). The CDR3 spans 18 residues. The ends lost 5 bases at V and 0 bases at J; junction bases unmatched: 10. The CDR3: CASSPPTGWASGANVLTF. For the CDR3, the DNA is TGTGCCAGCAGCCCCCCGACAGGGTGGGCCTCTGGGGCCAACGTCCTGACTTTC.

The rearrangement uses TRBV9 and TRBJ1-2; D is uncertain. The CDR3 is 14 amino acids. Per the germline V gene, CDR1 is SGDLS and CDR2 is YYNGEE. The V end lost 4 bases, the J end lost 4 bases, and 14 bases lay between the germline ends. DNA of the CDR3: TGTGCCAGCAGCCCAGATAGGGAGACCTATGGCTACACCTTC. Translation gives CASSPDRETYGYTF.

V and J are TRBV6-1 and TRBJ1-4; perhaps TRBD1 as D (6 bases). Looked up from germline, CDR1 is MNHNS and CDR2 is SASEGT. V gave up 8 bases and J gave up 7 bases, with 20 bases separating them. The CDR3 loop spans 15 amino acids. CDR3 DNA sequence: TGTGCCAGCGGCCCTCAACAGGGAGGGGGTGAAAAACTGTTTTTT. Its protein is CASGPQQGGGEKLFF.

V and J are TRBV19 and TRBJ2-7; D not resolved. The CDR3 sequence is 12 residues long. Trimming took off 4 bases at V and 9 bases at J, with 13 bases between the two ends. Per the germline V gene, CDR1 is LNHDA and CDR2 is SQIVND (reference sequence). The DNA of the CDR3 is TGTGCCAGTAGTAGTATCGAGTTGCGGCAGTACTTC. Its translation is CASSSIELRQYF.

The J gene is TRBJ1-2, the V gene TRBV9, with TRBD1 as a possible D gene (6 bases). Trimming took off 0 bases at V and 4 bases at J, with 13 bases between the two ends. This CDR3 comprises 15 residues. The germline CDR1 and CDR2 sequences are SGDLS and YYNGEE. The CDR3 loop is CASSVEAGAAYGYTF. The CDR3 DNA follows: TGTGCCAGCAGCGTAGAGGCAGGGGCCGCCTATGGCTACACCTTC.

The chain combines TRBV5-4 with TRBJ1-1; TRBD1 matches at 7 bases. The CDR3 length is 14 residues. The V gene's germline CDR1 is SGHNT and CDR2 YYREEE (reference sequence). V lost 3 bases to trimming and J lost 4 bases; unmatched junction nucleotides: 6. CDR3 residues: CASSSTGVGTEAFF. The CDR3 nucleotides are TGTGCCAGCAGCTCAACAGGGGTGGGCACTGAAGCTTTCTTT.